This T cell receptor beta chain was sequenced during a study of blood T cell repertoires in COVID-19. Overall study: The study drew acute and convalescent COVID-19 samples from the United States, Italy and Spain. T cells, B-cell-depleted T cells, or PBMCs supplied cDNA or gDNA.

Patients at the Seattle site were enrolled during active infection and followed longitudinally. In the original analysis: Estimation of nucleated cell counts relied on the amplification of reference gene primers. Sequencing used immunoSEQ multiplex PCR; TCRdb keeps in-frame clones, though not all of them. V, J and clone size were drawn from that table, and D and trimming were deduced from the DNA. The sample shows a few hundred thousand clones, roughly 88% of them seen only once. After removal of 6 bases from V and 5 bases from J, the junction contained 8 bases not matched to a gene. From germline, CDR1 is MNHEY and CDR2 SMNVEV (reference sequence). The CDR3 spans 14 residues.

This chain joins TRBV27 and TRBJ2-3, with 7 positions matching TRBD1. The sample was peripheral blood. The TCR comes from a man aged 45-65 years with COVID-19, enrolled during active disease. For the CDR3, the DNA is TGTGCCAGCAGCCCCCGCAGGGGGATAGATACGCAGTATTTT. It translates to CASSPRRGIDTQYF.